The rows below give T cell receptor beta chains drawn from one sample of a study of blood T cell repertoires in COVID-19. Sequenced by immunoSEQ multiplex PCR; TCRdb stores in-frame clones only, minus some. Counted here are about 98,000 clones, 86% occurring once; the ten biggest clones make up about 9.4%. The sequenced sample was peripheral blood. Source of these receptors: a man in his fifties or sixties with acute or convalescent COVID-19. CDR3s include the opening cysteine and the closing phenylalanine or tryptophan. The order of the fields is J gene, V gene, CDR3 protein.

j_gene: TRBJ1-2; v_gene: TRBV11-1; CDR3aa: CASSPSGTGYGYTF
j_gene: TRBJ2-6; v_gene: TRBV27; CDR3aa: CASRSLAGEPGANVLTF
j_gene: TRBJ1-2; v_gene: TRBV3-1/TRBV3-2; CDR3aa: CASSPLSPFNYGYTF
j_gene: TRBJ2-1; v_gene: TRBV24-1; CDR3aa: CATASGSYNEQFF
j_gene: TRBJ2-7; v_gene: TRBV28; CDR3aa: CASSLLRYITSVKDYEQYF
j_gene: TRBJ1-2; v_gene: TRBV28; CDR3aa: CASSLGLGMARANYGYTF
j_gene: TRBJ2-5; v_gene: TRBV5-4; CDR3aa: CASSLGGTGSETQYF
j_gene: TRBJ1-2; v_gene: TRBV6-2/TRBV6-3; CDR3aa: CASSGPPRTGNYGYTF
j_gene: TRBJ1-2; v_gene: TRBV27; CDR3aa: CASSLRDRPNYGYTF
j_gene: TRBJ2-3; v_gene: TRBV9; CDR3aa: CASAGGLSTQDTQYF
j_gene: TRBJ2-7; v_gene: TRBV5-1; CDR3aa: CASSLRRSSYEQYF
j_gene: TRBJ2-7; v_gene: TRBV12-5; CDR3aa: CASGLSSSGRPRDEQYF
j_gene: TRBJ2-7; v_gene: TRBV10-2; CDR3aa: CASVSGRASYEQYF
j_gene: TRBJ1-2; v_gene: TRBV9; CDR3aa: CASSVFRAPERSGYTF
j_gene: TRBJ2-5; v_gene: TRBV5-4; CDR3aa: CASSFRSGSSKTQYF
j_gene: TRBJ1-5; v_gene: TRBV1; CDR3aa: CTSSQDRRGDQPQHF
j_gene: TRBJ2-7; v_gene: TRBV7-9; CDR3aa: CASEGRSYEQYF
j_gene: TRBJ1-2; v_gene: TRBV6-5; CDR3aa: CASSSPNYGYTF
j_gene: TRBJ1-2; v_gene: TRBV14; CDR3aa: CAGSPQLNYGYTF
j_gene: TRBJ2-1; v_gene: TRBV5-1; CDR3aa: CASSLELSSSYNEQFF
j_gene: TRBJ1-2; v_gene: TRBV28; CDR3aa: CASRAAYGYTF
j_gene: TRBJ2-5; v_gene: TRBV24-1; CDR3aa: CATSDSDRAETQYF
j_gene: TRBJ2-3; v_gene: TRBV18; CDR3aa: CASSPFAGGTDTQYF
j_gene: TRBJ1-1; v_gene: TRBV18; CDR3aa: CASSSGLIRAGTEAFF
j_gene: TRBJ2-1; v_gene: TRBV7-7; CDR3aa: CASRKDRGSNNEQFF
j_gene: TRBJ2-1; v_gene: TRBV11-2; CDR3aa: CASRATSRSSYNEQFF
j_gene: TRBJ2-3; v_gene: TRBV5-1; CDR3aa: CASRASAATGTDTQYF
j_gene: TRBJ2-5; v_gene: TRBV7-9; CDR3aa: CASRGDNQETQYF
j_gene: TRBJ2-1; v_gene: TRBV27; CDR3aa: CASTGSYNEQFF
j_gene: TRBJ1-2; v_gene: TRBV5-1; CDR3aa: CASSLGRGNYGYTF
j_gene: TRBJ2-5; v_gene: TRBV10-3; CDR3aa: CAISDPGPGLAGGPSGETQYF
j_gene: TRBJ2-7; v_gene: TRBV18; CDR3aa: CASSRVLGGQVDEQYF
j_gene: TRBJ2-7; v_gene: TRBV14; CDR3aa: CASSQDPGLPNSYEQYF
j_gene: TRBJ1-3; v_gene: TRBV2; CDR3aa: CASSERRGGNTIYF
j_gene: TRBJ1-5; v_gene: TRBV2; CDR3aa: CASREQGKGNQPQHF
j_gene: TRBJ1-4; v_gene: TRBV7-9; CDR3aa: CASSLGTGANEKLFF
j_gene: TRBJ2-1; v_gene: TRBV5-1; CDR3aa: CASSFGDSNYNEQFF
j_gene: TRBJ1-1; v_gene: TRBV18; CDR3aa: CASSEVRSNTEAFF
j_gene: TRBJ2-2; v_gene: TRBV6-5; CDR3aa: CASSSSPKAAGGELFF
j_gene: TRBJ1-5; v_gene: TRBV19; CDR3aa: CASRKQSGVTGNQPQHF
j_gene: TRBJ2-5; v_gene: TRBV27; CDR3aa: CASSSAVRETQYF
j_gene: TRBJ2-7; v_gene: TRBV30; CDR3aa: CAWSWYQVVEAYEQYF
j_gene: TRBJ2-5; v_gene: TRBV18; CDR3aa: CASSEDRSETQYF
j_gene: TRBJ2-7; v_gene: TRBV27; CDR3aa: CASSRRQGQSSYEQYF
j_gene: TRBJ2-7; v_gene: TRBV7-9; CDR3aa: CASSPLSGGAYEQYF
j_gene: TRBJ2-1; v_gene: TRBV5-1; CDR3aa: CASSLVGDSSYNEQFF
j_gene: TRBJ1-4; v_gene: TRBV6-5; CDR3aa: CASMGDSDFNEKLFF